This T cell receptor beta chain was recovered during a study of regulatory T cells in long-lasting Graves disease. CDR3-region Arm-PCR and iRepertoire HTBI primers produced the TCR beta libraries. In TCRdb, the multiplex PCR reads were re-called with MiXCR into one record per CDR3 protein. The repertoire holds around 480,000 distinct CDR3 sequences, with about 16% as singletons. From germline, CDR1 is MDHEN and CDR2 SYDVKM. CDR3 length equals 16 residues. Trimming shortened V by 6 bases and J by 1 base, and 15 bases separated the two germline ends. The time point: newly diagnosed GD, antithyroid drugs for less than 3 months. Extracted RNA from PBMCs served as the source of the TCR library. Separately, the same data were catalogued under a study of T cells in Graves' hyperthyroidism and ophthalmopathy.

Sequenced here: peripheral blood mononuclear cells (PBMCs), sampled at new diagnosis, from a patient treated with antithyroid drugs. The receptor was isolated from a woman aged 40-60 years with Graves disease. The genes are TRBV28 and TRBJ2-2, with D perhaps TRBD1 or TRBD2 (6 bases each). The CDR3 here is CASSRGGPLNTGELFF. In nucleotides, the CDR3 is TGTGCCAGCAGCAGAGGGGGGCCCCTGAACACCGGGGAGCTGTTTTTT.